The next 25 T cell receptor beta chains were all read from a single sample in a study of PD-1 blockade in classical Hodgkin lymphoma. Documented time point: cycle 4 day 1 (C4D1), after around six weeks of nivolumab. Exposure to brentuximab vedotin varied, and each patient had relapsed following autologous stem cell transplantation. Assay used: immunoSEQ multiplex PCR; TCRdb lists only in-frame clones, some missing. This table has tens of thousands of clones, 90% appearing once. The source material was peripheral blood mononuclear cells (PBMCs), sampled before the fourth cycle of nivolumab. The source of these receptors is a human donor with classical Hodgkin lymphoma.

The count of this clone is one. The genes are TRBV7-9 and TRBJ2-5, with TRBD2 identical over 14 bases. This CDR3 has 17 residues. Losses at the gene ends were 1 base for V and 2 bases for J; bases not matched to a gene: 3. Germline assignment: CDR1 SEHNR and CDR2 FQNEAQ (reference sequence). CDR3 residues: CASSLGGTSGGQETQYF. CDR3 sequence (DNA): TGTGCCAGCAGCTTAGGCGGGACTAGCGGGGGACAAGAGACCCAGTACTTC. The full variable domain, in which reference TRBV7-9 and TRBJ2-5 provide the parts outside the CDR3, is DTGVSQNPRHKITKRGQNVTFRCDPISEHNRLYWYRQTLGQGPEFLTYFQNEAQLEKSRLLSDRFSAERPKGSFSTLEIQRTEQGDSAMYLCASSLGGTSGGQETQYFGPGTRLLVL.

J is TRBJ2-5 and V is TRBV4-2, with 11 bases aligning to TRBD2. Germline assignment: CDR1 LGHNA and CDR2 YNFKEQ. The V and J ends lost 1 base and 5 bases, in that order; junction bases with no gene match: 3. The CDR3 loop spans 15 amino acids. CDR3 nucleotide sequence: TGTGCCAGCAGCCAAGGTACTAGCGGGGGTGAGACCCAGTACTTC. It yields the protein CASSQGTSGGETQYF.

The CDR3 spells CASSPSTEAFF. CDR3 in DNA: TGTGCCAGCAGCCCGTCCACTGAAGCTTTCTTT. The chain joins TRBV7-9 to TRBJ1-1, with D hard to call. V was clipped by 5 bases and J by 4 bases, with 5 bases between them. This CDR3 is built from 11 residues. Germline CDR1 SEHNR, CDR2 FQNEAQ (reference sequence). Drawing the rest from reference TRBV7-9 and TRBJ1-1, the complete variable domain is DTGVSQNPRHKITKRGQNVTFRCDPISEHNRLYWYRQTLGQGPEFLTYFQNEAQLEKSRLLSDRFSAERPKGSFSTLEIQRTEQGDSAMYLCASSPSTEAFFGQGTRLTVV.

The genes are TRBV14 and TRBJ1-6, with 7 bases matching TRBD1. The V and J ends lost 0 bases and 7 bases, in that order; junction bases with no gene match: 6. CDR3 length: 16 residues. Germline V gene sequence: CDR1 SGHDN, CDR2 FVKESK. The CDR3 reads CASSQESGQANSPLHF. The CDR3 coding sequence is TGTGCCAGCAGCCAAGAATCAGGACAGGCCAATTCACCCCTCCACTTT. Based on the CDR3 plus reference TRBV14 and TRBJ1-6, the full variable domain is EAGVTQFPSHSVIEKGQTVTLRCDPISGHDNLYWYRRVMGKEIKFLLHFVKESKQDESGMPNNRFLAERTGGTYSTLKVQPAELEDSGVYFCASSQESGQANSPLHFGNGTRLTVT.

The chain employs TRBV6-5 and TRBJ2-7; D unclear. The germline CDR1 and CDR2 sequences are MNHEY and SVGAGI. V was pared by 6 bases and J by 3 bases, with 12 bases between. This CDR3 spans 13 amino acids. The CDR3 coding sequence is TGTGCCAGCAGCAGGTCCCAATTCTACGAGCAGTACTTC. Protein: CASSRSQFYEQYF.

The V call is TRBV5-1, the J call TRBJ2-7; the D gene is possibly TRBD2 (6 bases). The germline CDR1 and CDR2 sequences are SGHRS and YFSETQ. V gave up 4 bases and J gave up 4 bases, with 18 bases separating them. The CDR3 totals 15 residues. DNA for the CDR3: TGCGCCAGCAGCCCCCTCCCGACTAGTTGGTACGAGCAGTACTTC. Protein product: CASSPLPTSWYEQYF. The variable domain in full, completed from reference TRBV5-1 and TRBJ2-7, reads KAGVTQTPRYLIKTRGQQVTLSCSPISGHRSVSWYQQTPGQGLQFLFEYFSETQRNKGNFPGRFSGRQFSNSRSEMNVSTLELGDSALYLCASSPLPTSWYEQYFGPGTRLTVT.

This rearrangement joins TRBV28 to TRBJ1-1, with no clear D. Trimming shortened V by 3 bases and J by 7 bases, and 12 bases separated the two germline ends. The CDR3 extends over 13 amino acids. Germline V gene lookup returns CDR1 MDHEN and CDR2 SYDVKM. This chain's CDR3 is CASSFGWSREAFF. CDR3 nucleotide sequence: TGTGCCAGCAGTTTCGGTTGGTCCCGTGAAGCTTTCTTT.

This sequence joins TRBV30 and TRBJ2-1; D not resolved. The CDR3 is 12 residues long. Germline CDR1 is GTSNPN and CDR2 is SVGIG (reference sequence). Trimming shortened V by 5 bases and J by 5 bases, and 10 bases separated the two germline ends. CDR3 in DNA: TGTGCCTGGGTAGCCACAAACAATGAGCAGTTCTTC. Its translation: CAWVATNNEQFF.

The chain recombines TRBV5-8 with TRBJ1-5; D is unclear. Deletions cut 3 bases from V and 7 bases from J, with 8 bases between. Germline CDR1 and CDR2: SGHTS and YDEGEE. The CDR3 runs 12 residues. The CDR3, as DNA: TGTGCCAGCAGCTGGATTAACCAGCCCCAGCATTTT. Translation gives CASSWINQPQHF. Using reference TRBV5-8 and TRBJ1-5 for the parts outside the CDR3, the full variable domain is EAGVTQSPTHLIKTRGQQATLRCSPISGHTSVYWYQQALGLGLQFLLWYDEGEERNRGNFPPRFSGRQFPNYSSELNVNALELEDSALYLCASSWINQPQHFGDGTRLSIL.

This chain links TRBV30 with TRBJ1-4; TRBD1 matches 7 bases. Germline V gene lookup returns CDR1 GTSNPN and CDR2 SVGIG (reference sequence). The CDR3 runs 13 residues. The ends lost 5 bases at V and 8 bases at J; junction bases unmatched: 8. CDR3 nucleotide sequence: TGTGCCTGGCGAAGGGGGCGTGGGGAAAAACTGTTTTTT. Amino acid sequence: CAWRRGRGEKLFF.

This clone was detected only once. This chain joins TRBV19 and TRBJ2-2; D remains ambiguous. Germline lookup yields CDR1 LNHDA and CDR2 SQIVND (reference sequence). The CDR3 has 14 residues. The germline V and J ends were trimmed by 2 bases and 7 bases, with 11 bases remaining between them. The CDR3 loop is CASSISKKVGELFF. The CDR3 coding sequence is TGTGCCAGTAGTATAAGTAAGAAGGTCGGGGAGCTGTTTTTT.

About this clone: One junction end does not reproduce the germline sequence, and a read error may be involved. The V gene is TRBV7-3, the J gene TRBJ2-1; the D gene is possibly TRBD1 (5 bases). The CDR3 sequence is 13 residues long. Germline V CDR1 and CDR2: SGHTA, FQGTGA. DNA of the CDR3: TGTGCCAGCAGCTTGGGGCCCGAGTTCCCTCCGGTCTTC. This codes for CASSLGPEFPPVF.

The genes are TRBV7-3 and TRBJ2-7; D unresolved. V was clipped by 4 bases and J by 3 bases, with 10 bases between them. The germline V gene has CDR1 SGHTA and CDR2 FQGTGA. The CDR3 is 13 residues long. The CDR3 DNA reads as TGTGCCAGCAGCTCCCTCACAGTCTACGAGCAGTACTTC. Its translation is CASSSLTVYEQYF.

This clone was counted a few times. V is TRBV5-1 and J is TRBJ2-3; TRBD2 aligns across 7 bases. The CDR3 runs to 15 residues. Unmatched junction bases numbered 3, after V lost 2 bases and J lost 0 bases. CDR1 SGHRS and CDR2 YFSETQ come from the germline V gene. CDR3 residues: CASSLGTTSTDTQYF. CDR3 bases: TGCGCCAGCAGCTTAGGGACTACTAGCACAGATACGCAGTATTTT.

The rearrangement links TRBV19 to TRBJ2-1; 11 bases line up with TRBD2. Germline V gene sequence: CDR1 LNHDA, CDR2 SQIVND (reference sequence). V gave up 7 bases and J gave up 7 bases; unmatched junction bases: 3. The CDR3 has 13 residues. CDR3 in DNA: TGTGCCAGTAATCTAGCGGGGGGAAATGAGCAGTTCTTC. It specifies CASNLAGGNEQFF.

J is TRBJ1-6 and V is TRBV27; 7 positions agree with TRBD1. The CDR3 extends over 15 amino acids. The J segment lost 3 bases and the V segment lost 7 bases, leaving 6 bases of the junction unmatched. CDR1 and CDR2 (germline): MNHEY, SMNVEV (reference sequence). CDR3 nucleotide sequence: TGTGCCAGCACCGAACAGGGGATCTATAATTCACCCCTCCACTTT. Residues: CASTEQGIYNSPLHF.

The chain has TRBV6-5 and TRBJ2-3, with 8 positions matching TRBD2. Germline V gene lookup returns CDR1 MNHEY and CDR2 SVGAGI. CDR3 length: 15 amino acids. With V trimmed by 4 bases and J by 2 bases, 5 bases remained unmatched. The CDR3 is CASSSTGGDTDTQYF. In nucleotides, the CDR3 is TGTGCCAGCAGTTCTACGGGAGGGGACACAGATACGCAGTATTTT.

V usage is TRBV7-2 and J usage is TRBJ2-1; D is unresolved. The CDR3 covers 15 residues. With 5 bases removed from V and 0 bases from J, the gap between germline ends came to 11 bases. Per germline, CDR1 SGHTA and CDR2 FQGNSA. CDR3 loop: CASSPGGSSYNEQFF. CDR3 DNA: TGTGCCAGCAGCCCTGGCGGTAGCTCCTACAATGAGCAGTTCTTC.

The V call is TRBV7-9, the J call TRBJ1-1, with 7 bases identical to TRBD1. There are 12 residues in the CDR3. V trimming: 6 bases; J trimming: 10 bases; junction bases outside the gene matches: 8. Germline V gives CDR1 SEHNR, CDR2 FQNEAQ (reference sequence). The CDR3, as DNA: TGTGCCAGCAGTCCAACAGGGGATGTAGCTTTCTTT. Its protein is CASSPTGDVAFF.

The rearrangement uses TRBV10-2 and TRBJ2-7, with D hard to call. Trimming took 2 bases from V and 6 from J, leaving 14 bases between them. CDR3 length equals 14 residues. Per the germline V gene, CDR1 is WSHSY and CDR2 is SAAADI. The CDR3 DNA is TGCGCCAGCAGTGAGGGTCTTAGGGTAGGCGAGCAGTACTTC. Its protein is CASSEGLRVGEQYF.

The chain is built from TRBV6-5 and TRBJ1-2; D is unclear. Germline V lookup: CDR1 MNHEY, CDR2 SVGAGI. The CDR3 is 13 amino acids. With 0 bases removed from V and 4 bases from J, the gap between germline ends came to 6 bases. CDR3 nucleotides: TGTGCCAGCAGTTACTCGACATTCTATGGCTACACCTTC. Translating gives CASSYSTFYGYTF.

To note about this clone: Germline and junction disagree at one end, which may indicate a read error. At the DNA level, this CDR3 is encoded by other sequences in the same sample as well. In DNA, the CDR3 is TGTGCCAGCAGCTTAGCTCCCCTGACAGGGGGAGAGCAATACTTC. It codes for CASSLAPLTGGEQYF. V gene TRBV7-8 combines with J gene TRBJ2-7; the match to TRBD1 covers 9 bases. This CDR3 has 15 residues. Germline CDR1 is SGHVS and CDR2 is FQNEAQ.

This sequence joins TRBV28 and TRBJ1-3; D remains ambiguous. Trimming stripped 4 bases from V and 2 bases from J, with 12 bases between. The CDR3 sequence is 15 residues long. Germline CDR1 is MDHEN and CDR2 is SYDVKM. The CDR3 region is CASSSLGIPGNTIYF. CDR3 coding DNA: TGTGCCAGCAGTTCGTTAGGGATTCCTGGAAACACCATATATTTT.

The chain combines TRBV28 with TRBJ1-1; D gene uncertain. This CDR3 spans 11 amino acids. Trimming left V 6 bases short and J 3 bases short, with 5 bases between. CDR1 and CDR2 from the germline V gene are MDHEN and SYDVKM. The CDR3 nucleotides read TGTGCCAGCAGCTCGGACACTGAAGCTTTCTTT. Residues: CASSSDTEAFF.

The V and J genes are TRBV4-3 and TRBJ2-7, with a weak D call TRBD2 (5 bases). The V gene's germline CDR1 is LGHNA and CDR2 YSLEER. The CDR3 has 13 amino acids. V was shortened by 6 bases and J by 3 bases, with 12 bases between the two germline ends. CDR3 sequence reads: CASRSGESYEQYF. The CDR3 bases are TGCGCCAGCAGGAGCGGAGAAAGCTACGAGCAGTACTTC.